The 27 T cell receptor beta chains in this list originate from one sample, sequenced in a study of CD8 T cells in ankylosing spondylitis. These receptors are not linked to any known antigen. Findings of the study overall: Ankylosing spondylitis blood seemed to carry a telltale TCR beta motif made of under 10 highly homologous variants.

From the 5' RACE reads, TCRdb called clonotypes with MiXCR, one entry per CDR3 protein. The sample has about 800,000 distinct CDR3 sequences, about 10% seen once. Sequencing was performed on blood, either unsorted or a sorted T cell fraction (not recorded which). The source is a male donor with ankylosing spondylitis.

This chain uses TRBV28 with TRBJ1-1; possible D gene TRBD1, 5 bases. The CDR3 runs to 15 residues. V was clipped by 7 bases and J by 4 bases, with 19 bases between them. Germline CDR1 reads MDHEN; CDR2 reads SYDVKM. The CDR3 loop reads CASTEPGGGATEAFF. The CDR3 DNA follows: TGTGCCAGCACCGAACCGGGGGGGGGAGCCACTGAAGCTTTCTTT. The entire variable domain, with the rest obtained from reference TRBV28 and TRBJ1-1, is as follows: DVKVTQSSRYLVKRTGEKVFLECVQDMDHENMFWYRQDPGLGLRLIYFSYDVKMKEKGDIPEGYSVSREKKERFSLILESASTNQTSMYLCASTEPGGGATEAFFGQGTRLTVV.

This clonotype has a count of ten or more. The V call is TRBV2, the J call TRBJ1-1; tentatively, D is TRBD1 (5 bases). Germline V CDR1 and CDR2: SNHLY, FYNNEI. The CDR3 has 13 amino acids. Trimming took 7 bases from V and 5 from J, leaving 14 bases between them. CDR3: CASKTVWETEAFF. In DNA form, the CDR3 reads TGTGCCAGCAAGACAGTTTGGGAAACTGAAGCTTTCTTT.

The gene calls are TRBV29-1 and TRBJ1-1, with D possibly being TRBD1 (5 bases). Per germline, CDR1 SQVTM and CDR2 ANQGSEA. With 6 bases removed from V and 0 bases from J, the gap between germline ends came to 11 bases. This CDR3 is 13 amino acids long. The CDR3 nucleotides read TGCAGCGTCTTTAGACAGATGAACACTGAAGCTTTCTTT. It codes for CSVFRQMNTEAFF.

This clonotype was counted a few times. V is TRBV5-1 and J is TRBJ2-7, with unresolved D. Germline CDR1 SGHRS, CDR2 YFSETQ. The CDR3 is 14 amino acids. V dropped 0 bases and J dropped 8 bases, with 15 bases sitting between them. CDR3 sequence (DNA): TGCGCCAGCAGCTTGGGAGACGACCCTTATAAGCAGTACTTC. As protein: CASSLGDDPYKQYF.

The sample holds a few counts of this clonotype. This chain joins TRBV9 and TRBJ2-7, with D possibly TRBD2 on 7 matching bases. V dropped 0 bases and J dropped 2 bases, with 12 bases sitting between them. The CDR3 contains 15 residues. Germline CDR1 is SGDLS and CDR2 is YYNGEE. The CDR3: CASSVGEGGAYEQYF. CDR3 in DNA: TGTGCCAGCAGCGTAGGAGAAGGGGGGGCCTACGAGCAGTACTTC.

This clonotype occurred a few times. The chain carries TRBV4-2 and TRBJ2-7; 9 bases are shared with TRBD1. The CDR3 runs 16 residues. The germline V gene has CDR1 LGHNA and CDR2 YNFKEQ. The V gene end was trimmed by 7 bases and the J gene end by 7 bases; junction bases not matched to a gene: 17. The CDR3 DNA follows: TGTGCCAGCAACCTCATCGCGGGGACAGGGTACTATGAGCAGTACTTC. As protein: CASNLIAGTGYYEQYF.

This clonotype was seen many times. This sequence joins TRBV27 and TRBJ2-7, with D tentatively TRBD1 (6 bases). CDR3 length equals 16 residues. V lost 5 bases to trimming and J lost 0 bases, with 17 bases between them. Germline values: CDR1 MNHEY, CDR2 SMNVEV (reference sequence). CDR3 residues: CASSARQAQSSYEQYF. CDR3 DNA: TGTGCCAGCAGTGCGAGACAGGCCCAAAGCTCCTACGAGCAGTACTTC.

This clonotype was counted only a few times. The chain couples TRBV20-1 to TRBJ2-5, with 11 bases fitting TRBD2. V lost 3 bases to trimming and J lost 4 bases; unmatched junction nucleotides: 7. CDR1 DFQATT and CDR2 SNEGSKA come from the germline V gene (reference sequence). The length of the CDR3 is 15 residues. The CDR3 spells CSARVSGGAGETQYF. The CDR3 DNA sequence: TGCAGTGCTAGGGTTAGCGGGGGGGCCGGAGAGACCCAGTACTTC.

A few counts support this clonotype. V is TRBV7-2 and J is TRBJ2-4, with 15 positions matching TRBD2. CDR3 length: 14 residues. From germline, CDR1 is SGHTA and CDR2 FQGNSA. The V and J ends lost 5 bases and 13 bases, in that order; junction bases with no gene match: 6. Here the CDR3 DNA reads TGTGCCAGCAGCCCTGGACTAGCGGGAGGGCCGCAGTACTTC. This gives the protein CASSPGLAGGPQYF.

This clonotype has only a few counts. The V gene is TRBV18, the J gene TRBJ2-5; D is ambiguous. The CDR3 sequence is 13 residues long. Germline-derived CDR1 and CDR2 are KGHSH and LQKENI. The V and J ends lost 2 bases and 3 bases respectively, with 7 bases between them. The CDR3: CASSPSLEETQYF. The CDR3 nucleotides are TGTGCCAGCTCACCATCCCTAGAAGAGACCCAGTACTTC.

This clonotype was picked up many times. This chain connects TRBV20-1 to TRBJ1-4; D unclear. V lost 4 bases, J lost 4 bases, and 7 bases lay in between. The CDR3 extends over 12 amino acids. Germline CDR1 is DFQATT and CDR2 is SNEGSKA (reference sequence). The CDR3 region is CSATPNNEKLFF. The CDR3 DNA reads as TGCAGTGCTACGCCGAATAATGAAAAACTGTTTTTT.

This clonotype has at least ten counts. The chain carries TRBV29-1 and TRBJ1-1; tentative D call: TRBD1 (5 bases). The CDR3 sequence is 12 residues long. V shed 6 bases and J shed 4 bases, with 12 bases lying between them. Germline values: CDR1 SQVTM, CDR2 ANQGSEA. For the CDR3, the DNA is TGCAGCGTGCGGGGCCTCGGCACTGAAGCTTTCTTT. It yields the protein CSVRGLGTEAFF.

The CDR3 DNA reads TGTGCCAGCAGCCAAGTGATTTCCTACTCCTACAATGAGCAGTTCTTC. It translates to CASSQVISYSYNEQFF. The chain uses TRBV3-1 and TRBJ2-1, with D uncertain. Germline V gene sequence: CDR1 LGHDT, CDR2 YNNKEL (reference sequence). V was cut by 1 base and J by 0 bases, with 10 bases left in between. The CDR3 loop spans 16 amino acids.

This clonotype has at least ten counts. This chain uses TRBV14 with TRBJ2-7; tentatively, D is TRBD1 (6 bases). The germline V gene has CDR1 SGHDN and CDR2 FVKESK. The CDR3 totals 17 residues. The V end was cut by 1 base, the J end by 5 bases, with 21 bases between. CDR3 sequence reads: CASSQVWRQGFVNEQYF. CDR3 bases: TGTGCCAGCAGCCAAGTTTGGAGGCAGGGGTTTGTCAACGAGCAGTACTTC.

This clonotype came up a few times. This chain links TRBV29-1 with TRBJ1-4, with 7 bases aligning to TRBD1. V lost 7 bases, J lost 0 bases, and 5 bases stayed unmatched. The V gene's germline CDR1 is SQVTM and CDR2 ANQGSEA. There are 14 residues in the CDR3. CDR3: CSAGGGTTNEKLFF. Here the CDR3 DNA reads TGCAGCGCCGGAGGGGGCACAACTAATGAAAAACTGTTTTTT.

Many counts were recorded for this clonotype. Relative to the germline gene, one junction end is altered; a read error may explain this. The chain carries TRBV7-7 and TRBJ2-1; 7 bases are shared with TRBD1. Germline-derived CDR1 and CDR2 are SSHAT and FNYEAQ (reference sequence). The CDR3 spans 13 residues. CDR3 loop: CASSYTDRDEQFF. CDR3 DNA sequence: TGTGCTAGCAGCTACACTGACAGGGATGAGCAGTTCTTC.

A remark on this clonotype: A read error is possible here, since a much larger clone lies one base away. As DNA, the CDR3 is TGTGCCATCCGTCCAGCGGGGCTAAAAAACAATGAGCAGTTCTTC. This translates into CAIRPAGLKNNEQFF. The chain employs TRBV10-3 and TRBJ2-1; 7 bases line up with TRBD2. The CDR3 runs to 15 residues. The ends lost 8 bases at V and 5 bases at J; junction bases unmatched: 12. CDR1 is ENHRY and CDR2 is SYGVKD in the germline V gene.

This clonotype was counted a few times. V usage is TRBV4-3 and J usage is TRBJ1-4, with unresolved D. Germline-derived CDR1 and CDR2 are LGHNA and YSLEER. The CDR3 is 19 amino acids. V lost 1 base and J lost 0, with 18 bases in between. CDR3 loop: CASSQANVGVWATNEKLFF. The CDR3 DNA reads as TGCGCCAGCAGCCAAGCCAACGTCGGGGTGTGGGCAACTAATGAAAAACTGTTTTTT.

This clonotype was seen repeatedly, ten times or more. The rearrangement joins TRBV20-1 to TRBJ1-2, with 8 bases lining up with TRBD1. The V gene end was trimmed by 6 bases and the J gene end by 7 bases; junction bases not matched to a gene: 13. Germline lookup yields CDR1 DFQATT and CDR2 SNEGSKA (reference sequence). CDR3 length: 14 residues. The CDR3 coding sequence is TGCAGTGCCCAGGACAGGACAGGGTTTTCTGGCTACACCTTC. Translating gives CSAQDRTGFSGYTF.

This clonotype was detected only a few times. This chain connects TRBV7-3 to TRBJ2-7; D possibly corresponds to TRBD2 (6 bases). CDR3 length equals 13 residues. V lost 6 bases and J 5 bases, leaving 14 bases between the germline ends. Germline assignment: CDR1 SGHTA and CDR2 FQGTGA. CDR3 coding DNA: TGTGCCAGCAGTCCAGGGTCGGGGGACGAGCAGTACTTC. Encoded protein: CASSPGSGDEQYF.

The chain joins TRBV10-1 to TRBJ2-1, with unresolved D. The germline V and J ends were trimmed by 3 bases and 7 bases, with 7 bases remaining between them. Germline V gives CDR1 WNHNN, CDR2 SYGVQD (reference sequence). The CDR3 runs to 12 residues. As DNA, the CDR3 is TGCGCCAGCAGTGAATTGGAGAATGAGCAGTTCTTC. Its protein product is CASSELENEQFF.

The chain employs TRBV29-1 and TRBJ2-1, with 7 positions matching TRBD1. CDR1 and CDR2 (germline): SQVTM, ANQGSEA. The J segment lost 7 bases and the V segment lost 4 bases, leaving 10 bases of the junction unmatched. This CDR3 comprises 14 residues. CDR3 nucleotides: TGCAGCGTTGGAAGACTCACAGGGGTTAATGAGCAGTTCTTC. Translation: CSVGRLTGVNEQFF.

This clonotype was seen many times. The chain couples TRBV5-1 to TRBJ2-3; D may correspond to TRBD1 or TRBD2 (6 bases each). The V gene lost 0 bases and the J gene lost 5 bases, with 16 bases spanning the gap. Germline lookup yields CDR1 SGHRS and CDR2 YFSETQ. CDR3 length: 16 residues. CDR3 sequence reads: CASSLGVWGAEDTQYF. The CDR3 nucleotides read TGCGCCAGCAGCTTGGGAGTCTGGGGGGCCGAAGATACGCAGTATTTT.

The CDR3 region is CANQGGPHNEQFF. The CDR3 DNA reads as TGTGCCAACCAAGGAGGACCTCACAATGAGCAGTTCTTC. This chain joins TRBV2 and TRBJ2-1; tentatively, D is TRBD2 (5 bases). This CDR3 has 13 amino acids. Trimming took off 10 bases at V and 5 bases at J, with 15 bases between the two ends. Germline V gives CDR1 SNHLY, CDR2 FYNNEI.

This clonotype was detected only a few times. The chain's CDR3 is CAISPTGSYNEQFF. DNA for the CDR3: TGTGCCATCAGCCCGACAGGCTCCTACAATGAGCAGTTCTTC. The chain carries TRBV10-3 and TRBJ2-1; D is perhaps TRBD1 (6 bases). Per germline, CDR1 ENHRY and CDR2 SYGVKD. The CDR3 sequence is 14 residues long. V lost 6 bases and J 0 bases, leaving 9 bases between the germline ends.

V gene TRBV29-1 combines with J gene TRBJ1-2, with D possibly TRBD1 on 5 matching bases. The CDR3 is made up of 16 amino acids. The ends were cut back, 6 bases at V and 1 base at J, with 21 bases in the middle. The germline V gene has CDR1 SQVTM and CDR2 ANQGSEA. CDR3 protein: CSVLTRPGHDNYGYTF. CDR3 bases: TGCAGCGTACTCACCAGACCCGGACACGATAACTATGGCTACACCTTC.

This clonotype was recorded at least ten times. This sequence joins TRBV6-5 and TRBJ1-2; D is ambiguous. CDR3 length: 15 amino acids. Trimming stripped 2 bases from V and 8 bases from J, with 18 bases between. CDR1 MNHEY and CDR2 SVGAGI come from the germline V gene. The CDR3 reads CASSYRQEGIGGYTF. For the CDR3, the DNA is TGTGCCAGCAGTTACCGTCAGGAAGGAATAGGCGGCTACACCTTC.